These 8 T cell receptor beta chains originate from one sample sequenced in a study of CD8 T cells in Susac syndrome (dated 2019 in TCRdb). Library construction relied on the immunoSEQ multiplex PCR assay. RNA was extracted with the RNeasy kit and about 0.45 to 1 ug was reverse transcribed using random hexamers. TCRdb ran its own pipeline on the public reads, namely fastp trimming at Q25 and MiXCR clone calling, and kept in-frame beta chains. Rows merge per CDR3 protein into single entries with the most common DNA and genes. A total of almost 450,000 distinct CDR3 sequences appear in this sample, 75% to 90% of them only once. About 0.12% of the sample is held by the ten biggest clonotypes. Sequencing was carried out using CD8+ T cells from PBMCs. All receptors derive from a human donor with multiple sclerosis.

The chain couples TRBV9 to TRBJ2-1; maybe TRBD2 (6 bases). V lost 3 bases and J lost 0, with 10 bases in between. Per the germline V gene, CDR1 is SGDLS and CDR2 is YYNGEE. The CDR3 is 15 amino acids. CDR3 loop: CASSEEGSSYNEQFF. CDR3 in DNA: TGTGCCAGCAGCGAGGAGGGTAGCTCCTACAATGAGCAGTTCTTC. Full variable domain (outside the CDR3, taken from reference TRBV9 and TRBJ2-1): DSGVTQTPKHLITATGQRVTLRCSPRSGDLSVYWYQQSLDQGLQFLIQYYNGEERAKGNILERFSAQQFPDLHSELNLSSLELGDSALYFCASSEEGSSYNEQFFGPGTRLTVL.

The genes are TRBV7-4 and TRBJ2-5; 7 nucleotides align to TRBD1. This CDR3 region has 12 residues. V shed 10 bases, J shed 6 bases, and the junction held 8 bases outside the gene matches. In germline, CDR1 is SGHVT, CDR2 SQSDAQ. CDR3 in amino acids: CATRGGGKTQYF. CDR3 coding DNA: TGTGCCACCCGAGGGGGCGGAAAGACCCAGTACTTC.

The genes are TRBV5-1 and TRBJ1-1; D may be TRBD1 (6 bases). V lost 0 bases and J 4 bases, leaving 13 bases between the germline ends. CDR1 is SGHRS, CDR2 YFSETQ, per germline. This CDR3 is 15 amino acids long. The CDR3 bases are TGCGCCAGCAGCTTGGGTCCAGGGGCGGGCACTGAAGCTTTCTTT. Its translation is CASSLGPGAGTEAFF.

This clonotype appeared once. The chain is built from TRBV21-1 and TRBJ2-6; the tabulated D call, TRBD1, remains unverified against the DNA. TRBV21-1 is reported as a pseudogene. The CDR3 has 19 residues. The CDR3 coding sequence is TGTGCCAGCAGCAGAGGGACAGGGGGCCAATGCTCTGGGGCCAACGTCCTGACTTTC. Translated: CASSRGTGGQCSGANVLTF.

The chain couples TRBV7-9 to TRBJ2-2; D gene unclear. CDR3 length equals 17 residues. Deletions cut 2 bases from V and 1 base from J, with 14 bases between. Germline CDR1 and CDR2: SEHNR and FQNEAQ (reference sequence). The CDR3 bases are TGTGCCAGCAGCTTACCCGAGATGGAGAAGAACACCGGGGAGCTGTTTTTT. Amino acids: CASSLPEMEKNTGELFF.

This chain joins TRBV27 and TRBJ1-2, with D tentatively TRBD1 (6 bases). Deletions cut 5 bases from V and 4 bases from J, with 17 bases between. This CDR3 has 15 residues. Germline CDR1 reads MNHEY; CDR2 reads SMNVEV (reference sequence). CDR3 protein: CASSPGGAGSYGYTF. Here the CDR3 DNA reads TGTGCCAGCAGTCCCGGGGGCGCGGGTAGCTATGGCTACACCTTC.

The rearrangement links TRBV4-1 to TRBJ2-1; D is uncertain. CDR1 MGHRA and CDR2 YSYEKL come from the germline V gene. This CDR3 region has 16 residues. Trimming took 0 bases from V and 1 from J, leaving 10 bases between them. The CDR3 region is CASSQDTGFSYNEQFF. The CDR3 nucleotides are TGCGCCAGCAGCCAAGATACGGGTTTTTCCTACAATGAGCAGTTCTTC.

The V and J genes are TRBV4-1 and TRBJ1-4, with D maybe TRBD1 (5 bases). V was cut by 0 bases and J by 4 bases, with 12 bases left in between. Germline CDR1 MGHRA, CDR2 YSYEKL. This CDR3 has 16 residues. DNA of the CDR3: TGCGCCAGCAGCCAAGATTGGGCAGGGTATAATGAAAAACTGTTTTTT. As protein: CASSQDWAGYNEKLFF.